A selection of T cell receptor beta chains follows, all from one sample in a study of T cells in Graves' hyperthyroidism and ophthalmopathy. TCRdb re-called the multiplex PCR reads with MiXCR, one entry per CDR3 protein. The sample shows 340,000 or so distinct CDR3 sequences, 16% of them seen only once. The sequenced material came from blood. The origin of the receptors is a man aged 25 to 40 with Graves' hyperthyroidism. CDR3s include the opening cysteine and the closing phenylalanine or tryptophan. Fields, in order: clone size, V gene, D gene, J gene, CDR3 DNA, CDR3 protein. D genes are given only for firm matches. Some rows mark clone size as missing; the rest say once, few, many or name a class of expanded clone.

clone size: many
V gene: TRBV20-1
D gene: -
J gene: TRBJ2-1
CDR3 DNA: TGCAGTGCTACAGGACCTTTCTCCTACAATGAGCAGTTCTTC
CDR3 protein: CSATGPFSYNEQFF

clone size: many
V gene: TRBV2
D gene: TRBD1
J gene: TRBJ2-1
CDR3 DNA: TGTGCCAGCAGTGTTCAGGGGGCCGTCATGTGGGGGCAGTTCTTC
CDR3 protein: CASSVQGAVMWGQFF

clone size: -
V gene: TRBV3-1
D gene: TRBD2
J gene: TRBJ2-2
CDR3 DNA: TGTGCCAGCAGGCTTACTAGCGGGAGAGACACCGGGGAGCTGTTTTTT
CDR3 protein: CASRLTSGRDTGELFF

clone size: many
V gene: TRBV18
D gene: -
J gene: TRBJ1-5
CDR3 DNA: TGTGCCAGCTCACCACCTTTGGTTAGCAATCAGCCCCAGCATTTT
CDR3 protein: CASSPPLVSNQPQHF

clone size: many
V gene: TRBV5-5
D gene: -
J gene: TRBJ1-2
CDR3 DNA: TGTGCCAGCAGCTCCGGACTGACTAACTATGGCTACACCTTC
CDR3 protein: CASSSGLTNYGYTF

clone size: many
V gene: TRBV2
D gene: TRBD1
J gene: TRBJ2-7
CDR3 DNA: TGTGCCAGCAGTGTTGGGACAGGCTCCTACGAGCAGTACTTC
CDR3 protein: CASSVGTGSYEQYF

clone size: many
V gene: TRBV6-2/TRBV6-3
D gene: -
J gene: TRBJ2-2
CDR3 DNA: TGTGCCAGCAGTTACGGGAACGGGGAGCTGTTTTTT
CDR3 protein: CASSYGNGELFF

clone size: few
V gene: TRBV20-1
D gene: TRBD2
J gene: TRBJ2-1
CDR3 DNA: TGCAGTGCTCTTCCCGGGACTAGCGGGAGGAACGCCTACAATGAGCAGTTCTTC
CDR3 protein: CSALPGTSGRNAYNEQFF

clone size: many
V gene: TRBV6-1
D gene: TRBD1
J gene: TRBJ2-7
CDR3 DNA: TGTGCCAGCACCAGGGGACAGGGCGCGAAGCAGTACTTC
CDR3 protein: CASTRGQGAKQYF

clone size: many
V gene: TRBV20-1
D gene: -
J gene: TRBJ1-5
CDR3 DNA: TGCAGTGCTTGGGGTTGGAATCAGCCCCAGCATTTT
CDR3 protein: CSAWGWNQPQHF

clone size: -
V gene: TRBV28
D gene: TRBD1
J gene: TRBJ2-2
CDR3 DNA: TGTGCCAGCAGCAGATTCGACAGGGGGCGGAACGGGGAGCTGTTTTTT
CDR3 protein: CASSRFDRGRNGELFF

clone size: few
V gene: TRBV24-1
D gene: TRBD2
J gene: TRBJ2-3
CDR3 DNA: TGTGCCACCGGATCAAGCGGGAGAACGTCAGATACGCAGTATTTT
CDR3 protein: CATGSSGRTSDTQYF

clone size: many
V gene: TRBV5-5
D gene: -
J gene: TRBJ1-1
CDR3 DNA: TGTGCCAGCAGCTTAAGGGTGACGGCCAGCACTGAAGCTTTCTTT
CDR3 protein: CASSLRVTASTEAFF

clone size: many
V gene: TRBV7-3
D gene: -
J gene: TRBJ2-2
CDR3 DNA: TGTGCCAGCAGCTTGGAGAGCGGGGAGCTGTTTTTT
CDR3 protein: CASSLESGELFF

clone size: many
V gene: TRBV20-1
D gene: TRBD1
J gene: TRBJ1-1
CDR3 DNA: TGCAGTGCTGTCAGGGGGTCCTTGAACACTGAAGCTTTCTTT
CDR3 protein: CSAVRGSLNTEAFF

clone size: many
V gene: TRBV11-2
D gene: -
J gene: TRBJ1-1
CDR3 DNA: TGTGCCAGCAGCGCTGACAGAGACACTGAAGCTTTCTTT
CDR3 protein: CASSADRDTEAFF

clone size: many
V gene: TRBV6-1
D gene: TRBD2
J gene: TRBJ2-5
CDR3 DNA: TGTGCCAGCAGTATGGGGACTAGTCGTTCGGGGACCCAGTACTTC
CDR3 protein: CASSMGTSRSGTQYF

clone size: many
V gene: TRBV18
D gene: TRBD1
J gene: TRBJ2-1
CDR3 DNA: TGTGCCAGCTCACCCGGACAGGGGGACTACAATGAGCAGTTCTTC
CDR3 protein: CASSPGQGDYNEQFF

clone size: -
V gene: TRBV5-1
D gene: TRBD1
J gene: TRBJ1-4
CDR3 DNA: TGCGCCAGCAGCTCGGGGGGGACAGGGGGCGAAAAACTGTTTTTT
CDR3 protein: CASSSGGTGGEKLFF

clone size: few
V gene: TRBV2
D gene: TRBD2
J gene: TRBJ2-2
CDR3 DNA: TGTGCCAGCAGCGTGGGGGGGGGGAGGACCACCGGGGAGCTGTTTTTT
CDR3 protein: CASSVGGGRTTGELFF

clone size: -
V gene: TRBV10-1
D gene: TRBD2
J gene: TRBJ2-3
CDR3 DNA: TGCGCCAGCAGTGAGGAATTAGCGGGATTCACAGATACGCAGTATTTT
CDR3 protein: CASSEELAGFTDTQYF

clone size: few
V gene: TRBV28
D gene: TRBD1
J gene: TRBJ1-4
CDR3 DNA: TGTGCCAGCAGTTTCGGGGCAGGGGGGCTTGAAAAACTGTTTTTT
CDR3 protein: CASSFGAGGLEKLFF

clone size: few
V gene: TRBV5-6
D gene: TRBD2
J gene: TRBJ2-1
CDR3 DNA: TGTGCCAGCAGCTTGCTTTTAGCGGGAATCTACAATGAGCAGTTCTTC
CDR3 protein: CASSLLLAGIYNEQFF

clone size: many
V gene: TRBV11-2
D gene: -
J gene: TRBJ2-3
CDR3 DNA: TGTGCCAGCAGCTTCACTAGATTCCCCGATACGCAGTATTTT
CDR3 protein: CASSFTRFPDTQYF

clone size: few
V gene: TRBV14
D gene: TRBD2
J gene: TRBJ2-1
CDR3 DNA: TGTGCCAGCAGCCAACAAGCGGGGGCTTACAATGAGCAGTTCTTC
CDR3 protein: CASSQQAGAYNEQFF

clone size: once
V gene: TRBV5-4
D gene: -
J gene: TRBJ2-1
CDR3 DNA: TGTGCCAGCAGCTTGGGGGGCGGGGCCCGGGAGAATGAGCAGTTCTTC
CDR3 protein: CASSLGGGARENEQFF

clone size: few
V gene: TRBV3-1
D gene: -
J gene: TRBJ1-6
CDR3 DNA: TGTGCCAGCAGCCCCTCTAGTAGGGATTCACCCCTCCACTTT
CDR3 protein: CASSPSSRDSPLHF

clone size: many
V gene: TRBV5-8
D gene: -
J gene: TRBJ2-5
CDR3 DNA: TGTGCCAGCAGCTTGCGGTTGGAGGAGACCCAGTACTTC
CDR3 protein: CASSLRLEETQYF

clone size: many
V gene: TRBV7-8
D gene: TRBD1
J gene: TRBJ2-7
CDR3 DNA: TGTGCCAGCAGCTTAGTGGGACAGACCACTTCGAACCCCGAGCAGTACTTC
CDR3 protein: CASSLVGQTTSNPEQYF

clone size: -
V gene: TRBV15
D gene: -
J gene: TRBJ2-7
CDR3 DNA: TGTGCCACCAGCAGAGAGTTGGGCAGCTACGAGCAGTACTTC
CDR3 protein: CATSRELGSYEQYF

clone size: few
V gene: TRBV20-1
D gene: -
J gene: TRBJ2-7
CDR3 DNA: TGCAGTGCTAGAGATCAGGGCTCAGACGAGCAGTACTTC
CDR3 protein: CSARDQGSDEQYF

clone size: many
V gene: TRBV5-1
D gene: TRBD2
J gene: TRBJ2-3
CDR3 DNA: TGCGCCAGCAGCTTGAATAGCGGGAGCAGTTCCGCAGATACGCAGTATTTT
CDR3 protein: CASSLNSGSSSADTQYF

clone size: few
V gene: TRBV24-1
D gene: TRBD2
J gene: TRBJ2-1
CDR3 DNA: TGTGCCACCAGTTCTGTAGTTGCCACCGGGACTAGCGGTTACAATGAGCAGTTCTTC
CDR3 protein: CATSSVVATGTSGYNEQFF

clone size: many
V gene: TRBV3-1
D gene: -
J gene: TRBJ2-2
CDR3 DNA: TGTGCCAGCAGCCAAGTGGGCGGGGAGCTGTTTTTT
CDR3 protein: CASSQVGGELFF

clone size: many
V gene: TRBV5-1
D gene: TRBD1
J gene: TRBJ2-3
CDR3 DNA: TGCGCCAGCAGAGTGGGACAGAACACAGATACGCAGTATTTT
CDR3 protein: CASRVGQNTDTQYF

clone size: many
V gene: TRBV10-3
D gene: -
J gene: TRBJ1-1
CDR3 DNA: TGTGCCATCAGTGAGTACGAGAACACTGAAGCTTTCTTT
CDR3 protein: CAISEYENTEAFF

clone size: -
V gene: TRBV18
D gene: -
J gene: TRBJ2-7
CDR3 DNA: TGTGCCAGCTCACCCCCGGACGGTACCTACGAGCAGTACTTC
CDR3 protein: CASSPPDGTYEQYF

clone size: -
V gene: TRBV7-2
D gene: TRBD2
J gene: TRBJ2-1
CDR3 DNA: TGTGCCAGCAGCTTATATGGACTAGCGGGATACTACAATGAGCAGTTCTTC
CDR3 protein: CASSLYGLAGYYNEQFF

clone size: many
V gene: TRBV2
D gene: -
J gene: TRBJ1-5
CDR3 DNA: TGTGCCAGCAGTGAAGTTCAAGGGTCTTACCAGCCCCAGCATTTT
CDR3 protein: CASSEVQGSYQPQHF

clone size: -
V gene: TRBV5-8
D gene: -
J gene: TRBJ1-6
CDR3 DNA: TGTGCCAGCAGCTCGGGCCCCAATAATTCACCCCTCCACTTT
CDR3 protein: CASSSGPNNSPLHF